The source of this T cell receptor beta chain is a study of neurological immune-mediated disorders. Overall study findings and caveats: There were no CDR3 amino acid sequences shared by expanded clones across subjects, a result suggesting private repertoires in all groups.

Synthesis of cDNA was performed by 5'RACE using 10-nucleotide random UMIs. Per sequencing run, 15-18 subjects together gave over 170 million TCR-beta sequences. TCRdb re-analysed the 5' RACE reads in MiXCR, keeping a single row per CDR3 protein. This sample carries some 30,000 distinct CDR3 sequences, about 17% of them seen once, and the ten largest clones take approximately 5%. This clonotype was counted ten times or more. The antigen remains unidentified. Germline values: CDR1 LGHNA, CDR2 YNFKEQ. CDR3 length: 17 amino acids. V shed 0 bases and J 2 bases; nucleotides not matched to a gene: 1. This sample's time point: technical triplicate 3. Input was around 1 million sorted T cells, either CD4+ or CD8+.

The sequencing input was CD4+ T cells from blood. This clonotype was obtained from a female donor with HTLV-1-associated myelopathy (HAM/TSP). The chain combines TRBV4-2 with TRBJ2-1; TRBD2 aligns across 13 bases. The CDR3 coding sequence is TGTGCCAGCAGCCAAGAGGGACTAGCGGGGACCTACAATGAGCAGTTCTTC. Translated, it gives CASSQEGLAGTYNEQFF.